The 23 T cell receptor beta chains below all came from one sample that was sequenced in a study of CD8 T cells in ankylosing spondylitis. TCRdb redid the calling of the 5' RACE reads with MiXCR, one entry per CDR3 protein. The profile covers 150,000 to 200,000 distinct CDR3 sequences, with 15% to 20% appearing a single time and 3.5% to 5% taken by the ten largest. The sample was blood, either unsorted or a sorted T cell fraction (not recorded which). These receptors were obtained from a male donor between 5 and 29 years old with ankylosing spondylitis or in good health (not recorded which).

Ten or more counts support this clonotype. The chain recombines TRBV11-1 with TRBJ2-3; 8 positions agree with TRBD2. CDR3 length equals 16 residues. Germline CDR1 and CDR2: SGHAT and FQDESV (reference sequence). V trimming: 5 bases; J trimming: 4 bases; junction bases outside the gene matches: 11. The CDR3 DNA reads as TGTGCCAGCAGCCCCCCCGGGAGGGCCGGCCCAGATACGCAGTATTTT. This translates into CASSPPGRAGPDTQYF.

This clonotype was observed at least ten times. The gene calls are TRBV6-5 and TRBJ1-2; 9 nucleotides match TRBD1. CDR1 MNHEY and CDR2 SVGAGI come from the germline V gene. Trimming cost V 2 bases and J 6 bases; bases outside gene matches: 4. CDR3 size: 14 residues. CDR3 sequence (DNA): TGTGCCAGCAGTTACGTGAACAGGGGGCATGGCTACACCTTC. This sequence encodes CASSYVNRGHGYTF.

This clonotype occurred many times. The chain joins TRBV5-1 to TRBJ2-3; D remains unclear. V was clipped by 0 bases and J by 0 bases, with 14 bases between them. CDR3 length equals 17 residues. The germline gives CDR1 SGHRS, CDR2 YFSETQ. The CDR3 is CASSLDYGTTSTDTQYF. The CDR3 nucleotides read TGCGCCAGCAGCTTGGACTACGGCACCACTAGCACAGATACGCAGTATTTT.

This clonotype was recorded at least ten times. The V gene is TRBV6-2 or TRBV6-3, the J gene TRBJ2-7, with 10 bases lining up with TRBD2. J was trimmed by 5 bases and V by 5 bases; bases with no gene match: 9. CDR1 and CDR2 from the germline V gene are MNHEY and SVGEGT. The CDR3 sequence is 15 residues long. The CDR3 spells CASSGLAEAFHEQYF. CDR3 nucleotide sequence: TGTGCCAGCAGTGGACTAGCGGAGGCATTCCACGAGCAGTACTTC.

This clonotype was detected ten times or more. This rearrangement joins TRBV5-1 to TRBJ1-2; 11 bases fit TRBD1. The junction had 7 bases not matched to a gene; V was cut back by 4 bases and J by 5 bases. Germline V gene data show CDR1 as SGHRS and CDR2 as YFSETQ. The CDR3 consists of 15 residues. CDR3 region: CASSRRGQGAYGYTF. CDR3 in DNA: TGCGCCAGCAGCCGACGAGGACAGGGGGCTTATGGCTACACCTTC.

This clonotype was seen many times. The chain employs TRBV27 and TRBJ2-2, with D uncertain. Per germline, CDR1 MNHEY and CDR2 SMNVEV (reference sequence). The CDR3 is made up of 13 amino acids. Deletions cut 1 base from V and 7 bases from J, with 7 bases between. This CDR3 is CASSLWPNGELFF. The CDR3 bases are TGTGCCAGCAGTTTATGGCCGAACGGGGAGCTGTTTTTT.

The V and J genes are TRBV20-1 and TRBJ2-1, with D perhaps matching TRBD1 (6 bases). The germline V gene encodes CDR1 DFQATT and CDR2 SNEGSKA (reference sequence). This CDR3 comprises 13 residues. The ends were cut back, 2 bases at V and 4 bases at J, with 9 bases in the middle. This CDR3 is CSARSDRYNEQFF. The CDR3 nucleotides are TGCAGTGCTAGATCTGACAGGTACAATGAGCAGTTCTTC.

This clonotype appeared many times. The chain combines TRBV11-1 with TRBJ2-3, with a possible D match to TRBD1 (6 bases). Germline CDR1 is SGHAT and CDR2 is FQDESV (reference sequence). V was trimmed by 5 bases and J by 1 base, leaving 19 bases between them. The CDR3 consists of 17 residues. The CDR3 sequence: CASSRILSRGGTDTQYF. CDR3 coding DNA: TGTGCCAGCAGCCGCATCTTATCCAGGGGAGGCACAGATACGCAGTATTTT.

Many counts were recorded for this clonotype. This chain uses TRBV6-5 with TRBJ1-1; TRBD1 might be the D (6 bases). This CDR3 spans 11 amino acids. Germline V gene data show CDR1 as MNHEY and CDR2 as SVGAGI. V shed 6 bases and J shed 11 bases, with 13 bases lying between them. The CDR3 DNA is TGTGCCAGCAGAGCAGGGGTTGGGGCTTTCTTT. Translating it yields CASRAGVGAFF.

This clonotype was seen repeatedly, ten times or more. The rearrangement joins TRBV28 to TRBJ1-1; the D is unclear. The CDR3 has 13 residues. Germline CDR1 and CDR2: MDHEN and SYDVKM. Between the trimmed V and J ends, which lost 7 bases and 3 bases, there was a span of 12 bases. The CDR3 here is CASTPAGYTEAFF. As DNA, the CDR3 is TGTGCCAGCACCCCCGCGGGGTACACTGAAGCTTTCTTT. Looking up the rest from reference TRBV28 and TRBJ1-1 gives the full variable domain: DVKVTQSSRYLVKRTGEKVFLECVQDMDHENMFWYRQDPGLGLRLIYFSYDVKMKEKGDIPEGYSVSREKKERFSLILESASTNQTSMYLCASTPAGYTEAFFGQGTRLTVV.

Many counts were recorded for this clonotype. The chain has TRBV12-3 or TRBV12-4 and TRBJ2-1; D possibly corresponds to TRBD2 (6 bases). This CDR3 is built from 16 residues. Trimming pared 6 bases from V and 1 base from J, leaving 16 bases between. The CDR3 DNA reads TGTGCCAGCAGCCACCCCGGGAGCCGGTCCTACAATGAGCAGTTCTTC. Protein product: CASSHPGSRSYNEQFF.

In this sample, this clonotype turned up many times. The chain combines TRBV10-3 with TRBJ1-1; D remains unclear. Germline lookup yields CDR1 ENHRY and CDR2 SYGVKD. The CDR3 consists of 14 residues. The V end was cut by 6 bases, the J end by 0 bases, with 11 bases between. The CDR3 bases are TGTGCCATCAGCGGCCTGGCACTGAACACTGAAGCTTTCTTT. Amino acid sequence: CAISGLALNTEAFF.

This chain joins TRBV29-1 and TRBJ2-7; D remains unclear. The CDR3 is 12 residues long. The V end was cut by 6 bases, the J end by 4 bases, with 13 bases between. In germline, CDR1 is SQVTM, CDR2 ANQGSEA. CDR3 sequence (DNA): TGCAGCGTCCCGGGCCCACTTTACGAGCAGTACTTC. This translates into CSVPGPLYEQYF.

This clonotype was observed many times. J is TRBJ2-3 and V is TRBV28; D perhaps matches TRBD2 (6 bases). Trimming took 4 bases from V and 7 from J, leaving 15 bases between them. In germline, CDR1 is MDHEN, CDR2 SYDVKM. This CDR3 has 14 amino acids. The CDR3 loop reads CASSSPRRVNTQYF. CDR3 nucleotides: TGTGCCAGCAGTTCCCCCAGGAGGGTCAATACGCAGTATTTT.

This sequence joins TRBV2 and TRBJ2-1, with D unclear. Germline CDR1 and CDR2: SNHLY and FYNNEI. This CDR3 comprises 11 residues. Trimming stripped 7 bases from V and 8 bases from J, with 9 bases between. CDR3 protein: CASMSLDEQFF. The DNA for the CDR3 is TGTGCCAGCATGAGTTTAGATGAGCAGTTCTTC.

The chain employs TRBV27 and TRBJ2-1; tentatively, D is TRBD2 (5 bases). The V gene lost 2 bases and the J gene lost 8 bases, with 7 bases spanning the gap. The CDR3 has 12 amino acids. CDR1 and CDR2 from the germline V gene are MNHEY and SMNVEV (reference sequence). The CDR3 loop is CASSLSGYEQFF. CDR3 coding DNA: TGTGCCAGCAGTTTAAGCGGCTATGAGCAGTTCTTC.

This clonotype was detected many times. The chain has TRBV12-3 or TRBV12-4 and TRBJ2-2; TRBD2 agrees at 8 bases. With V trimmed by 3 bases and J by 4 bases, 7 bases remained unmatched. This CDR3 has 16 amino acids. The CDR3 loop is CASSLGGLALTGELFF. CDR3 sequence (DNA): TGTGCCAGCAGTTTGGGAGGACTAGCCCTCACCGGGGAGCTGTTTTTT.

This chain joins TRBV24-1 and TRBJ2-2, with D uncertain. The V and J ends lost 7 bases and 0 bases respectively, with 11 bases between them. This CDR3 is built from 15 residues. The germline gives CDR1 KGHDR, CDR2 SFDVKD. The CDR3: CATRDGNSNTGELFF. CDR3 in DNA: TGTGCCACCAGGGACGGAAATTCGAACACCGGGGAGCTGTTTTTT.

The V gene is TRBV6-4, the J gene TRBJ1-2; the match to TRBD1 covers 12 bases. The V segment lost 5 bases and the J segment 8 bases; nucleotides outside the gene matches: 9. The CDR3 is 15 amino acids. CDR1 and CDR2 from the germline V gene are MRHNA and SNTAGT. In nucleotides, the CDR3 is TGTGCCAGCAGTCCACACGGGACAGGGGGCGACGGCTACACCTTC. Its protein product is CASSPHGTGGDGYTF.

This rearrangement joins TRBV27 to TRBJ1-1; a weak D match, TRBD1 (5 bases). The CDR3 loop spans 14 amino acids. V was cut by 2 bases and J by 4 bases, with 11 bases left in between. Per germline, CDR1 MNHEY and CDR2 SMNVEV (reference sequence). For the CDR3, the DNA is TGTGCCAGCAGTTTACGGGGGGGAGCCACTGAAGCTTTCTTT. Encoded protein: CASSLRGGATEAFF.

Ten or more counts support this clonotype. V gene TRBV20-1 combines with J gene TRBJ1-1; a possible D gene is TRBD1 (6 bases). Deletions cut 6 bases from V and 3 bases from J, with 11 bases between. The germline V gene encodes CDR1 DFQATT and CDR2 SNEGSKA (reference sequence). The CDR3 contains 12 residues. The CDR3 region is CSAGRGDTEAFF. The CDR3 coding sequence is TGCAGTGCCGGAAGGGGGGACACTGAAGCTTTCTTT.

This clonotype was seen ten or more times. This sequence joins TRBV20-1 and TRBJ1-6; D remains unclear. Germline-derived CDR1 and CDR2 are DFQATT and SNEGSKA (reference sequence). The CDR3 loop spans 12 amino acids. Trimming cost V 0 bases and J 12 bases, with 9 bases left between them. CDR3 protein: CSARDRAKPLHF. The CDR3 region has the DNA TGCAGTGCTAGAGATCGCGCAAAACCCCTCCACTTT.

This clonotype was seen ten or more times. This chain connects TRBV20-1 to TRBJ1-1; D not resolved. Germline CDR1 is DFQATT and CDR2 is SNEGSKA (reference sequence). Trimming removed 6 bases from V and 6 bases from J, with 8 bases in between. This CDR3 contains 10 residues. CDR3 DNA: TGCAGTGCCTCCCGCGCTGAAGCTTTCTTT. This sequence encodes CSASRAEAFF.